The 28 T cell receptor beta chains below all came from one sample that was sequenced in a study of T cell repertoires in cytomegalovirus infection (dated by TCRdb to about 2019). Reads for this sample came from an Illumina HiSeq 1500. The public reads were run again by TCRdb, first through fastp at Q25 and then through MiXCR, and only productive beta chains were kept. Rows with a matching CDR3 protein are joined into one entry that keeps the most common DNA and genes. Here the sample has about 920,000 distinct CDR3 sequences; around 32% occur a single time. The ten largest clones capture 11% to 15% of the sample. Antigens of these TCRs are unknown. The sample's treatment or condition label, in plain terms: in vitro stimulation with specific CMV peptide epitopes to enrich CMV-specific T cells. The sequences come from cultured CD8+ T cells from PBMCs, collected from culture after CMV antigen stimulation. The receptors here all came from a human donor in good health (CMV status not recorded). Some clones in this sample may be carry-over from other donors' samples.

J is TRBJ2-3 and V is TRBV5-6; 10 bases are a match to TRBD2. Trimming took 4 bases from V and 3 from J; bases not matched to a gene: 8. From germline, CDR1 is SGHDT and CDR2 YYEEEE. The CDR3 runs to 16 residues. The CDR3 here is CASSSGLAAYTDTQYF. Written as DNA, the CDR3 is TGTGCCAGCAGCAGTGGACTAGCGGCCTATACAGATACGCAGTATTTT.

The sample holds many counts of this clonotype. The CDR3 sequence is CASSRTRDREDSPLHF. CDR3 DNA: TGTGCCAGCAGCCGGACCCGGGACAGGGAAGACTCACCCCTCCACTTT. The J gene is TRBJ1-6, the V gene TRBV7-8; 9 bases agree with TRBD1. Germline V gene lookup returns CDR1 SGHVS and CDR2 FQNEAQ. The CDR3 covers 16 residues. Trimming took 5 bases from V and 10 from J; bases not matched to a gene: 12.

The CDR3, as DNA: TGTGCCAGCAGTTACTCACCGACAGGGCTTAATCAGCCCCAGCATTTT. It encodes CASSYSPTGLNQPQHF. The chain employs TRBV6-6 and TRBJ1-5; 7 positions match TRBD1. With 0 bases clipped from V and 4 bases from J, the junction kept 6 bases outside the gene matches. This CDR3 is 16 amino acids long. Looked up from germline, CDR1 is MNHNY and CDR2 is SVGAGI (reference sequence).

The chain links TRBV4-1 to TRBJ1-2; TRBD1 agrees at 7 bases. J lost 3 bases, V lost 2 bases, and 9 bases had no gene match. The CDR3 totals 16 residues. CDR1 and CDR2 (germline): MGHRA, YSYEKL. The DNA for the CDR3 is TGCGCCAGCAGCCAAAGGGACAGATTGAGGGACTATGGCTACACCTTC. Amino acid sequence: CASSQRDRLRDYGYTF.

This clonotype was seen a handful of times. This chain connects TRBV2 to TRBJ1-6; D possibly corresponds to TRBD1 (5 bases). CDR3 size: 15 residues. The V end was cut by 7 bases, the J end by 4 bases, with 14 bases between. Germline loops: CDR1 SNHLY, CDR2 FYNNEI. The CDR3 DNA follows: TGTGCCAGCACCGAAGGCCCAGGGTATAATTCACCCCTCCACTTT. Protein product: CASTEGPGYNSPLHF.

The rearrangement uses TRBV6-2 or TRBV6-3 and TRBJ2-1; 7 positions agree with TRBD1. Germline V gene lookup returns CDR1 MNHEY and CDR2 SVGEGT. V was pared by 2 bases and J by 9 bases, with 4 bases of the junction left unmatched. CDR3 size: 13 residues. The CDR3 DNA reads as TGTGCCAGCAGTTACGGGCCAGGGGGTGAGCAGTTCTTC. Translating it yields CASSYGPGGEQFF.

This clonotype was observed at least ten times. V is TRBV7-2 and J is TRBJ1-4, with D uncertain. This CDR3 is 16 amino acids long. V shed 1 base and J shed 2 bases, with 11 bases lying between them. From germline, CDR1 is SGHTA and CDR2 FQGNSA. CDR3 loop: CASSLGREDTNEKLFF. The CDR3 DNA reads TGTGCCAGCAGCTTAGGGCGCGAGGATACTAATGAAAAACTGTTTTTT. Based on the CDR3 plus reference TRBV7-2 and TRBJ1-4, the full variable domain is GAGVSQSPSNKVTEKGKDVELRCDPISGHTALYWYRQSLGQGLEFLIYFQGNSAPDKSGLPSDRFSAERTGGSVSTLTIQRTQQEDSAVYLCASSLGREDTNEKLFFGSGTQLSVL.

This chain uses TRBV7-9 with TRBJ1-2, with D hard to call. V lost 5 bases and J lost 3, with 13 bases in between. In germline, CDR1 is SEHNR, CDR2 FQNEAQ (reference sequence). This CDR3 region has 14 residues. The CDR3 region is CASSLREADYGYTF. The CDR3 DNA reads TGTGCCAGCAGCCTGAGGGAGGCTGACTATGGCTACACCTTC. Filled out from reference TRBV7-9 and TRBJ1-2, the complete variable domain reads DTGVSQNPRHKITKRGQNVTFRCDPISEHNRLYWYRQTLGQGPEFLTYFQNEAQLEKSRLLSDRFSAERPKGSFSTLEIQRTEQGDSAMYLCASSLREADYGYTFGSGTRLTVV.

The chain links TRBV5-5 to TRBJ1-6; the D is unclear. Between the trimmed V and J ends, which lost 5 bases and 7 bases, there was a span of 10 bases. CDR3 length: 13 amino acids. Germline-derived CDR1 and CDR2 are SGHKS and YYEKEE (reference sequence). The DNA of the CDR3 is TGTGCCAGCAGTTTTCTGGAGAATTCACCCCTCCACTTT. It encodes CASSFLENSPLHF.

The chain has TRBV2 and TRBJ2-5; 13 nucleotides match TRBD2. After removal of 6 bases from V and 4 bases from J, the junction contained 2 bases not matched to a gene. The length of the CDR3 is 14 residues. Looked up from germline, CDR1 is SNHLY and CDR2 is FYNNEI. The CDR3 DNA sequence: TGTGCCAGCAGGGGACTAGCGGGGATAGAGACCCAGTACTTC. Protein: CASRGLAGIETQYF.

In this sample, this clonotype turned up a few times. V usage is TRBV7-8 and J usage is TRBJ1-2, with a tentative D call TRBD1 (6 bases). In germline, CDR1 is SGHVS, CDR2 FQNEAQ. V shed 5 bases and J shed 0 bases, with 13 bases lying between them. The CDR3 is 15 residues long. The CDR3 DNA reads TGTGCCAGCAGCCAGGTACAGGGACCTAACTATGGCTACACCTTC. This sequence encodes CASSQVQGPNYGYTF.

This clonotype was counted only a few times. The chain uses TRBV6-6 and TRBJ1-6; D might be TRBD1 (5 bases). The CDR3 loop spans 15 amino acids. Germline V gives CDR1 MNHNY, CDR2 SVGAGI (reference sequence). V dropped 5 bases and J dropped 6 bases, with 14 bases sitting between them. The CDR3 protein is CASSPVGLLNSPLHF. The CDR3 DNA sequence: TGTGCCAGCAGTCCTGTGGGACTGCTTAATTCACCCCTCCACTTT.

This clonotype was seen repeatedly, ten times or more. The chain combines TRBV5-5 with TRBJ1-5; D may be TRBD1 (5 bases). Germline V gives CDR1 SGHKS, CDR2 YYEKEE (reference sequence). V gave up 3 bases and J gave up 4 bases, with 11 bases separating them. The CDR3 sequence is 14 residues long. CDR3 region: CASSWGGLNQPQHF. The CDR3 region has the DNA TGTGCCAGCAGCTGGGGGGGTCTGAATCAGCCCCAGCATTTT. Full variable domain (rest looked up from reference TRBV5-5 and TRBJ1-5): DAGVTQSPTHLIKTRGQQVTLRCSPISGHKSVSWYQQVLGQGPQFIFQYYEKEERGRGNFPDRFSARQFPNYSSELNVNALLLGDSALYLCASSWGGLNQPQHFGDGTRLSIL.

This clonotype was recorded many times. This chain joins TRBV7-9 and TRBJ1-1, with TRBD1 as a possible D gene (6 bases). The V gene's germline CDR1 is SEHNR and CDR2 FQNEAQ (reference sequence). V was trimmed by 5 bases and J by 0 bases, leaving 16 bases between them. This CDR3 region has 16 residues. The CDR3 sequence: CASSPLGDTLNTEAFF. The CDR3 DNA reads as TGTGCCAGCAGCCCTTTAGGGGACACACTGAACACTGAAGCTTTCTTT.

As concerns this clonotype: A much bigger clone sits one base away, suggesting this may be a read error. This chain joins TRBV7-2 and TRBJ1-2; 10 positions agree with TRBD1. V trimming: 4 bases; J trimming: 1 base; junction bases outside the gene matches: 6. Germline loops: CDR1 SGHTA, CDR2 FQGNSA. The CDR3 loop spans 16 amino acids. CDR3 region: CASSSSGDRGNYGYTF. The CDR3 DNA follows: TGTGCCAGCAGCTCGTCGGGGGACAGGGGTAACTATGGCTACACCTTC.

This clonotype appeared a few times. The chain uses TRBV19 and TRBJ1-2, with D tentatively TRBD1 (6 bases). Germline V gives CDR1 LNHDA, CDR2 SQIVND (reference sequence). Deletions cut 8 bases from V and 4 bases from J, with 11 bases between. This CDR3 is 12 amino acids long. The chain's CDR3 is CASVRGVYGYTF. CDR3 sequence (DNA): TGTGCCAGTGTCAGGGGCGTCTATGGCTACACCTTC.

This clonotype was observed a few times. This chain uses TRBV11-2 with TRBJ2-5, with D hard to call. CDR1 and CDR2 (germline): SGHAT, FQNNGV. The CDR3 runs to 11 residues. V lost 5 bases to trimming and J lost 7 bases, with 8 bases between them. CDR3 bases: TGTGCCAGCAGCCCAGACGGGACCCAGTACTTC. Its protein product is CASSPDGTQYF.

V and J are TRBV7-6 and TRBJ2-3, with 10 nucleotides matching TRBD2. V lost 5 bases to trimming and J lost 2 bases; unmatched junction nucleotides: 4. Germline CDR1 SGHVS, CDR2 FNYEAQ. The CDR3 runs 15 residues. CDR3 in DNA: TGTGCCAGCAGCAGTCTAGCGGGGGACACAGATACGCAGTATTTT. Its protein product is CASSSLAGDTDTQYF.

In this sample, this clonotype turned up a few times. The gene calls are TRBV2 and TRBJ1-5, with D hard to call. CDR3 length equals 15 residues. With 6 bases removed from V and 0 bases from J, the gap between germline ends came to 12 bases. CDR1 is SNHLY, CDR2 FYNNEI, per germline. CDR3 sequence (DNA): TGTGCCAGCAGACCCGATACAAGTAGCAATCAGCCCCAGCATTTT. Translated: CASRPDTSSNQPQHF.

On this clonotype: A read error may explain this, as a much larger clone is one base away. The chain carries TRBV6-1 and TRBJ2-3; weak D call: TRBD1 (5 bases). CDR1 is MNHNS and CDR2 is SASEGT in the germline V gene. This CDR3 has 15 amino acids. V lost 2 bases and J lost 4, with 13 bases in between. CDR3 sequence: CASSEQDMGPDTQYF. For the CDR3, the DNA is TGTGCCAGCAGTGAACAGGACATGGGTCCAGATACGCAGTATTTT.

This clonotype has ten or more counts. The chain links TRBV7-2 to TRBJ2-3, with a tentative D call TRBD2 (7 bases). The CDR3 totals 15 residues. Looked up from germline, CDR1 is SGHTA and CDR2 is FQGNSA. V was cut by 4 bases and J by 2 bases, with 13 bases left in between. The CDR3 loop is CASSSRGAFTDTQYF. The CDR3 DNA follows: TGTGCCAGCAGCTCTCGGGGGGCCTTCACAGATACGCAGTATTTT.

This clonotype was recorded many times. J is TRBJ2-7 and V is TRBV7-6, with D hard to call. Germline V gene lookup returns CDR1 SGHVS and CDR2 FNYEAQ. The CDR3 consists of 12 residues. The V gene lost 5 bases and the J gene lost 6 bases, with 11 bases spanning the gap. The DNA for the CDR3 is TGTGCCAGCAGCCTGACGGCTGGCGAGCAGTACTTC. This encodes CASSLTAGEQYF.

The CDR3 spells CSANPSASYEQYF. The CDR3 region has the DNA TGCAGTGCCAACCCTAGCGCCTCCTACGAGCAGTACTTC. The V and J genes are TRBV20-1 and TRBJ2-7, with D tentatively TRBD2 (6 bases). The CDR3 spans 13 residues. Deletions cut 6 bases from V and 0 bases from J, with 12 bases between. CDR1 DFQATT and CDR2 SNEGSKA come from the germline V gene (reference sequence).

The genes are TRBV4-1 and TRBJ2-1; TRBD2 is a possible D gene (5 bases). Per germline, CDR1 MGHRA and CDR2 YSYEKL. This CDR3 contains 15 residues. The germline V and J ends were trimmed by 4 bases and 5 bases, with 15 bases remaining between them. The CDR3 protein is CASSPTEILDNEQFF. In DNA form, the CDR3 reads TGCGCCAGCAGCCCTACCGAAATACTAGACAATGAGCAGTTCTTC.

The V and J genes are TRBV12-3 or TRBV12-4 and TRBJ2-1; 10 bases agree with TRBD2. J gave up 4 bases and V 6 bases, and 9 bases lay outside the gene matches. The CDR3 sequence is 16 residues long. Written as DNA, the CDR3 is TGTGCCAGCAGGAACCTCCTAGCGGGGGCATACAATGAGCAGTTCTTC. This translates into CASRNLLAGAYNEQFF.

The chain combines TRBV6-6 with TRBJ2-5, with no clear D. Trimming pared 2 bases from V and 5 bases from J, leaving 12 bases between. In germline, CDR1 is MNHNY, CDR2 SVGAGI (reference sequence). This CDR3 region has 14 residues. CDR3 in amino acids: CASSYLGSVETQYF. CDR3 coding DNA: TGTGCCAGCAGTTACCTGGGGTCGGTGGAGACCCAGTACTTC.

This clonotype was counted between two and nine times. The chain has TRBV25-1 and TRBJ2-5; 8 bases are a match to TRBD1. The CDR3 totals 14 residues. With V trimmed by 2 bases and J by 5 bases, 4 bases remained unmatched. The germline gives CDR1 MGHDK, CDR2 SYGVNS. The CDR3, as DNA: TGTGCCAGCAGTGAAGAGGACAGGGTGGAGACCCAGTACTTC. Protein: CASSEEDRVETQYF.

This clonotype was observed a handful of times. This chain's CDR3 is CASSAGANYNEQFF. The CDR3 nucleotides are TGTGCCAGCAGTGCGGGGGCTAACTACAATGAGCAGTTCTTC. The chain uses TRBV2 and TRBJ2-1, with D perhaps TRBD1 or TRBD2 (6 bases each). V lost 4 bases, J lost 3 bases, and 10 bases lay in between. This CDR3 is 14 amino acids long. CDR1 is SNHLY, CDR2 FYNNEI, per germline. The full variable domain, with the rest looked up from reference TRBV2 and TRBJ2-1, is EPEVTQTPSHQVTQMGQEVILRCVPISNHLYFYWYRQILGQKVEFLVSFYNNEISEKSEIFDDQFSVERPDGSNFTLKIRSTKLEDSAMYFCASSAGANYNEQFFGPGTRLTVL.